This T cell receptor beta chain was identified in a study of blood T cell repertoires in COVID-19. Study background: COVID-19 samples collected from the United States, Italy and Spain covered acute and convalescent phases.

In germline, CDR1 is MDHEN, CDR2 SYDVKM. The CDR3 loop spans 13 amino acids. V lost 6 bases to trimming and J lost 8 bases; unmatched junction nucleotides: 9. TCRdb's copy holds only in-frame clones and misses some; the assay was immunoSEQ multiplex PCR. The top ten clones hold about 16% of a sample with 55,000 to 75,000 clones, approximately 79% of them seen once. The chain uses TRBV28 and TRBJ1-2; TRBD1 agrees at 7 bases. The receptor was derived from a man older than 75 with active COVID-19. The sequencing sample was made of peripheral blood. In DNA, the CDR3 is TGTGCCAGCAGCAAAGACAGGGTTAAAGGCTACACCTTC. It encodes CASSKDRVKGYTF.